The 25 T cell receptor beta chains reported below all come from one sample, sequenced in a study of T cells in Graves' hyperthyroidism and ophthalmopathy. From RNA transcripts, TCR beta CDR3 regions were amplified. A first-round RT-PCR of the TCR CDR3 used the HTBI primer set. TCRdb itself ran the multiplex PCR reads through MiXCR, one entry per CDR3 protein. The top ten hold roughly a sixth of the sample, which has 500,000 or so distinct CDR3 sequences, more than 15% seen once. Sequenced material: blood. The receptors come from a young woman with Graves' ophthalmopathy.

The chain joins TRBV24-1 to TRBJ2-1, with TRBD1 matching 10 bases. This CDR3 comprises 13 residues. Germline V lookup: CDR1 KGHDR, CDR2 SFDVKD. V was pared by 4 bases and J by 15 bases, with 8 bases of the junction left unmatched. The DNA of the CDR3 is TGTGCCACCAGTGACCCCGGGACAGGGGTTTGGTTCTTC. This codes for CATSDPGTGVWFF.

The sample holds many counts of this clonotype. The rearrangement links TRBV7-3 to TRBJ1-1; 7 bases line up with TRBD1. Per germline, CDR1 SGHTA and CDR2 FQGTGA. Unmatched junction bases numbered 5, after V lost 2 bases and J lost 5 bases. The CDR3 extends over 14 amino acids. CDR3 coding DNA: TGTGCCAGCAGCTTACGAGGGGGCAAGACTGAAGCTTTCTTT. This gives the protein CASSLRGGKTEAFF.

This clonotype was seen many times. CDR3 in DNA: TGTGCCTGGAGGGGACAGGGGTCGGGGACTAGCGGATACAATGAGCAGTTCTTC. It is translated as CAWRGQGSGTSGYNEQFF. The chain uses TRBV30 and TRBJ2-1; D is possibly TRBD2 (11 bases). Trimming pared 3 bases from V and 4 bases from J, leaving 25 bases between. Germline V CDR1 and CDR2: GTSNPN, SVGIG (reference sequence). This CDR3 comprises 18 residues.

In its sample, this clonotype was seen many times. The CDR3 protein is CASSQRAGGGYGYTF. DNA for the CDR3: TGTGCCAGCAGCCAACGGGCAGGGGGCGGGTATGGCTACACCTTC. V usage is TRBV3-1 and J usage is TRBJ1-2; 8 positions agree with TRBD1. Germline CDR1 reads LGHDT; CDR2 reads YNNKEL (reference sequence). CDR3 length equals 15 residues. V trimming: 2 bases; J trimming: 5 bases; junction bases outside the gene matches: 7.

The chain combines TRBV5-1 with TRBJ1-2, with TRBD1 as a possible D gene (5 bases). The germline gives CDR1 SGHRS, CDR2 YFSETQ. With 4 bases removed from V and 5 bases from J, the gap between germline ends came to 21 bases. The CDR3 has 16 residues. CDR3 region: CASSGEFGTRTYGYTF. Here the CDR3 DNA reads TGCGCCAGCAGCGGGGAATTCGGGACGCGGACTTATGGCTACACCTTC.

This clonotype was observed at least ten times. The chain is built from TRBV30 and TRBJ1-1, with D perhaps TRBD1 (6 bases). The V gene lost 7 bases and the J gene lost 1 base, with 10 bases spanning the gap. Per germline, CDR1 GTSNPN and CDR2 SVGIG (reference sequence). The CDR3 spans 12 residues. The CDR3 loop is CASDRQNTEAFF. For the CDR3, the DNA is TGTGCCTCAGACAGGCAGAACACTGAAGCTTTCTTT.

Ten or more counts support this clonotype. The V and J genes are TRBV6-1 and TRBJ1-2; 7 positions match TRBD1. In germline, CDR1 is MNHNS, CDR2 SASEGT. V trimming: 6 bases; J trimming: 0 bases; junction bases outside the gene matches: 4. There are 14 residues in the CDR3. The CDR3 DNA reads TGTGCCAGCAGCCCGGACAGGTCTAACTATGGCTACACCTTC. Its protein is CASSPDRSNYGYTF.

This clonotype was picked up many times. The V call is TRBV6-2 or TRBV6-3, the J call TRBJ2-2; perhaps TRBD2 as D (6 bases). The CDR3 totals 14 residues. V shed 6 bases and J shed 2 bases, with 10 bases lying between them. Germline CDR1 MNHEY, CDR2 SVGEGT. The CDR3 coding sequence is TGTGCCAGCAGACCCGGACTAAACACCGGGGAGCTGTTTTTT. Its translation is CASRPGLNTGELFF.

This clonotype was counted many times. The V call is TRBV7-3, the J call TRBJ2-7; 9 bases line up with TRBD1. V trimming: 4 bases; J trimming: 6 bases; junction bases outside the gene matches: 4. Germline assignment: CDR1 SGHTA and CDR2 FQGTGA. CDR3 length equals 13 residues. The CDR3 sequence: CASSWDRASEQYF. The DNA for the CDR3 is TGTGCCAGCAGCTGGGACAGGGCAAGCGAGCAGTACTTC.

This clonotype was seen a handful of times. The gene calls are TRBV7-6 and TRBJ2-5, with D possibly matching TRBD2 (6 bases). The germline CDR1 and CDR2 sequences are SGHVS and FNYEAQ. The CDR3 is made up of 15 amino acids. V was shortened by 5 bases and J by 2 bases, with 15 bases between the two germline ends. CDR3 loop: CASSVDLARQETQYF. CDR3 nucleotide sequence: TGTGCCAGCAGCGTTGATCTAGCGAGACAAGAGACCCAGTACTTC.

This clonotype was recorded many times. This chain uses TRBV12-3 or TRBV12-4 with TRBJ2-5; TRBD2 matches at 9 bases. This CDR3 has 15 amino acids. J lost 2 bases, V lost 3 bases, and 4 bases had no gene match. The CDR3 region has the DNA TGTGCCAGCAGTTTTTGGGCGGGGGGGCAAGAGACCCAGTACTTC. Its protein product is CASSFWAGGQETQYF.

This clonotype came up many times. This rearrangement joins TRBV20-1 to TRBJ2-1; perhaps D is TRBD1 or TRBD2 (6 bases each). V lost 7 bases and J 0 bases, leaving 16 bases between the germline ends. This CDR3 has 15 residues. Germline V lookup: CDR1 DFQATT, CDR2 SNEGSKA (reference sequence). The CDR3 DNA is TGCAGTGGAAGGAAGCCGGGGGCCTCCTACAATGAGCAGTTCTTC. Encoded protein: CSGRKPGASYNEQFF.

This clonotype was counted at least ten times. The gene calls are TRBV4-1 and TRBJ2-7, with 9 bases identical to TRBD1. Germline CDR1 is MGHRA and CDR2 is YSYEKL. The CDR3 covers 16 residues. Trimming removed 4 bases from V and 3 bases from J; junction bases left unmatched: 10. CDR3 DNA sequence: TGCGCCAGCAGCCCCGGCCGGGGACAGGGAAACTACGAGCAGTACTTC. Translation gives CASSPGRGQGNYEQYF.

This clonotype has a count of ten or more. V and J are TRBV28 and TRBJ2-7, with D perhaps matching TRBD1 (6 bases). The CDR3 spans 14 residues. V lost 6 bases, J lost 3 bases, and 15 bases lay in between. CDR1 is MDHEN, CDR2 SYDVKM, per germline. DNA of the CDR3: TGTGCCAGCAGCATACCGGGACACGACTACGAGCAGTACTTC. Translated, it gives CASSIPGHDYEQYF.

This clonotype was detected ten times or more. The rearrangement links TRBV28 to TRBJ2-7; 9 bases align to TRBD1. With V trimmed by 5 bases and J by 3 bases, 5 bases remained unmatched. The CDR3 is made up of 14 amino acids. CDR1 is MDHEN and CDR2 is SYDVKM in the germline V gene. This CDR3 is CASSVGQGNYEQYF. CDR3 coding DNA: TGTGCCAGCAGTGTTGGACAGGGGAACTACGAGCAGTACTTC.

This clonotype appeared a few times. The rearrangement joins TRBV28 to TRBJ1-3, with TRBD1 as a possible D gene (5 bases). The CDR3 contains 15 residues. The ends were cut back, 5 bases at V and 3 bases at J, with 14 bases in the middle. Germline lookup yields CDR1 MDHEN and CDR2 SYDVKM. DNA for the CDR3: TGTGCCAGCAGTGTTCGTGGGGCTGGTGGAAACACCATATATTTT. It codes for CASSVRGAGGNTIYF. The full variable domain, completed using reference TRBV28 and TRBJ1-3, is DVKVTQSSRYLVKRTGEKVFLECVQDMDHENMFWYRQDPGLGLRLIYFSYDVKMKEKGDIPEGYSVSREKKERFSLILESASTNQTSMYLCASSVRGAGGNTIYFGEGSWLTVV.

This clonotype was seen many times. For the CDR3, the DNA is TGTGCCAGCAGTTTAGGGGCGAGTCAGCCCCAGCATTTT. It translates to CASSLGASQPQHF. The chain joins TRBV12-3 or TRBV12-4 to TRBJ1-5; no reliable D call. Trimming removed 1 base at V and 6 bases at J, with 7 bases between. CDR3 size: 13 residues.

This clonotype occurred many times. The chain has TRBV5-1 and TRBJ2-7; TRBD1 might be the D (6 bases). V was trimmed by 1 base and J by 5 bases, leaving 13 bases between them. The CDR3 length is 14 residues. Germline V lookup: CDR1 SGHRS, CDR2 YFSETQ. The CDR3 DNA reads as TGCGCCAGCAGCTTGCTCAGGGGTGACGACGAGCAGTACTTC. Amino acids: CASSLLRGDDEQYF.

The gene calls are TRBV27 and TRBJ2-1; the D gene could be TRBD1 or TRBD2 (5 bases each). The CDR3 runs to 14 residues. V lost 4 bases and J 5 bases, leaving 12 bases between the germline ends. Germline V lookup: CDR1 MNHEY, CDR2 SMNVEV (reference sequence). The CDR3 loop is CASSYGGVNNEQFF. The CDR3 DNA is TGTGCCAGCAGTTATGGGGGAGTAAACAATGAGCAGTTCTTC.

This clonotype was counted many times. The rearrangement links TRBV7-9 to TRBJ2-1; 8 bases are a match to TRBD1. Germline V gene lookup returns CDR1 SEHNR and CDR2 FQNEAQ (reference sequence). V lost 4 bases, J lost 3 bases, and 5 bases stayed unmatched. The CDR3 is made up of 15 amino acids. CDR3: CASSSSDRGYNEQFF. CDR3 sequence (DNA): TGTGCCAGCAGCTCCAGCGACAGGGGCTACAATGAGCAGTTCTTC.

This clonotype was detected ten times or more. This chain joins TRBV2 and TRBJ2-3, with D perhaps matching TRBD1 (6 bases). The CDR3 is 15 amino acids. Trimming pared 8 bases from V and 0 bases from J, leaving 15 bases between. In germline, CDR1 is SNHLY, CDR2 FYNNEI. The CDR3 here is CASGSGDTSTDTQYF. As DNA, the CDR3 is TGTGCCAGCGGATCAGGGGATACTAGCACAGATACGCAGTATTTT.

Many counts were recorded for this clonotype. The CDR3 is CSVEGGVNTGELFF. The CDR3 bases are TGCAGCGTTGAAGGGGGAGTAAACACCGGGGAGCTGTTTTTT. V and J are TRBV29-1 and TRBJ2-2; perhaps TRBD2 as D (5 bases). V was clipped by 1 base and J by 2 bases, with 8 bases between them. Per germline, CDR1 SQVTM and CDR2 ANQGSEA. There are 14 residues in the CDR3.

The chain links TRBV7-9 to TRBJ2-1, with 7 bases that match TRBD1. This CDR3 has 15 amino acids. In germline, CDR1 is SEHNR, CDR2 FQNEAQ (reference sequence). V lost 5 bases, J lost 8 bases, and 12 bases stayed unmatched. The CDR3 sequence: CASSPFPTGDDEQFF. The CDR3 DNA reads as TGTGCCAGCAGCCCCTTTCCTACAGGGGACGATGAGCAGTTCTTC.

The genes are TRBV24-1 and TRBJ1-2; 8 bases are shared with TRBD1. CDR3 length: 14 residues. The J segment lost 8 bases and the V segment lost 6 bases, leaving 10 bases of the junction unmatched. In germline, CDR1 is KGHDR, CDR2 SFDVKD. In DNA, the CDR3 is TGTGCCACCAGTTTTTTCGGACAGGGAGGAGGCTACACCTTC. This translates into CATSFFGQGGGYTF.

This clonotype was observed a handful of times. The V call is TRBV20-1, the J call TRBJ2-1, with D perhaps matching TRBD1 (5 bases). Germline V gene lookup returns CDR1 DFQATT and CDR2 SNEGSKA (reference sequence). V shed 1 base and J shed 6 bases, with 31 bases lying between them. This CDR3 contains 20 residues. The CDR3 spells CSARVFSRIPWGALPNEQFF. Written as DNA, the CDR3 is TGCAGTGCTAGAGTATTCTCCCGGATTCCTTGGGGCGCTCTCCCCAATGAGCAGTTCTTC.